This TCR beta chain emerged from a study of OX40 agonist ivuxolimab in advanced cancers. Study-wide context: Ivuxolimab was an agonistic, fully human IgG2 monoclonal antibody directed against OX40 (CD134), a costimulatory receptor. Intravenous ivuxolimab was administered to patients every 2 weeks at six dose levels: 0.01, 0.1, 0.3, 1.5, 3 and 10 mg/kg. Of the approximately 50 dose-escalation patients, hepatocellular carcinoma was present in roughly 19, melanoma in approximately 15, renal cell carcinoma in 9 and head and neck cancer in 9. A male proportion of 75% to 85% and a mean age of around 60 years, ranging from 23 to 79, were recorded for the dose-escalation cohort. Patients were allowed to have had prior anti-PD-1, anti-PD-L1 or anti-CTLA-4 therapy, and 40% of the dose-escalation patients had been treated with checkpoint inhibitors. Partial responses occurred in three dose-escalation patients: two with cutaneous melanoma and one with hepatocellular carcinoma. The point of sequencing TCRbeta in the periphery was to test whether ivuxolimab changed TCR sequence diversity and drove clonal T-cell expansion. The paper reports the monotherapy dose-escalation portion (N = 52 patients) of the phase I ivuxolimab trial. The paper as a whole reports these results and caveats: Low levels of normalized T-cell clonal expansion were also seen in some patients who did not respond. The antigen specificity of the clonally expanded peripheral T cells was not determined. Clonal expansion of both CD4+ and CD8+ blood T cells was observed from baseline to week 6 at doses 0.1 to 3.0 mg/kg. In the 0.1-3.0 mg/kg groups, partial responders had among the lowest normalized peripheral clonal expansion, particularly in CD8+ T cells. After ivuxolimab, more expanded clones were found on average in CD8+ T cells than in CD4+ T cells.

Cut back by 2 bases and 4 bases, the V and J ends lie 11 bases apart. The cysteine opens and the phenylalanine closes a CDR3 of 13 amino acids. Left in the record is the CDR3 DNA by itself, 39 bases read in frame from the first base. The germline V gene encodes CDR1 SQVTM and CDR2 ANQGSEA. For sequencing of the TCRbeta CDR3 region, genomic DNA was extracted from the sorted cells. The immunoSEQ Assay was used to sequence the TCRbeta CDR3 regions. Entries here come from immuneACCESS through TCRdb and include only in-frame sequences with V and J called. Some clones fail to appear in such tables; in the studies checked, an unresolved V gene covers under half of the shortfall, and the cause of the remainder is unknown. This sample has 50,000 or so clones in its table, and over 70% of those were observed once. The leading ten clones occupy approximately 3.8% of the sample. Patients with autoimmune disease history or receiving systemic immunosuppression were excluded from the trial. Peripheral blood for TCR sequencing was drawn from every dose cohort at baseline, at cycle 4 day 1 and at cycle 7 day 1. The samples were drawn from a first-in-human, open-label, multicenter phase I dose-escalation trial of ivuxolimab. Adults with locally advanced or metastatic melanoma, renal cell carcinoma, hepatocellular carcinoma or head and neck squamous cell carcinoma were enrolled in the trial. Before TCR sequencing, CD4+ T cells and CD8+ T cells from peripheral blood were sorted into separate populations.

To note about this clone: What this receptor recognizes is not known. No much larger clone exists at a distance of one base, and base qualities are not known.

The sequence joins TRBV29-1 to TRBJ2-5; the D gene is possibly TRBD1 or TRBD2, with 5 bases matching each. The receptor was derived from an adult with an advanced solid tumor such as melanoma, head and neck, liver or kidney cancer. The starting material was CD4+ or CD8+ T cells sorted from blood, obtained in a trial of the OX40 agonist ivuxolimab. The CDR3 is CSVEWQRGETQYF. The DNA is TGCAGCGTTGAATGGCAGAGGGGAGAGACCCAGTACTTC.